The T cell receptor beta chain described here comes from a study of radiation and T cells in renal cell carcinoma. TCRdb's table, derived via immunoSEQ multiplex PCR, lists solely in-frame clones and lacks some. The sample consists of about 120,000 clones, roughly four fifths of them appearing once. Study conclusions and caveats: In blood, top tumor clones expanded by 2 weeks, shrinking by 4. Pretreatment tumor biopsies were lacking, so baseline clonotypes are unknown.

With respect to this clone: Its antigen remains unidentified.

As for time point: blood 2 weeks post-SBRT. The treatment is: 15 Gy SBRT to primary tumor, nephrectomy 4 weeks later. Blood was sampled at baseline, 2 weeks and 4 weeks after SBRT. The patient's renal cell carcinoma had clear cell pathology. The germline V gene has CDR1 SEHNR and CDR2 FQNEAQ (reference sequence). The CDR3 runs 15 residues. V lost 4 bases and J lost 0; bases outside the gene matches: 5. The sample in question was blood, obtained from a patient whose treatment included radiotherapy and nephrectomy. The sequence came from a woman aged 60-75 years with renal cell carcinoma. The chain uses TRBV7-9 and TRBJ2-7, with 8 bases matching TRBD1. The chain's CDR3 is CASSYRGSVSYEQYF. The DNA of the CDR3 is TGTGCCAGCAGCTACAGGGGGTCCGTCTCCTACGAGCAGTACTTC.